The sample holds many counts of the clone carrying this T cell receptor (beta chain). Its target is unknown. Each CDR3 protein is one row after TCRdb ran MiXCR on the reads. The sample lists almost 550,000 distinct CDR3 sequences; 16% were seen once. The source of the sample is a study of T cell repertoires in cytomegalovirus infection. Study-wide background: Carrying CMV and the relevant HLA type showed in public TCR beta signatures.

General observations from the study: The study identified carriers of CMV plus the relevant HLA from cumulative public TCR beta family frequency. Clonotypes of TCR beta that were HLA-C-restricted and CMV-specific dominated the ex vivo response.

This sequence originates from a human donor in good health (CMV status not recorded). Some clones in this sample may be carry-over from other donors' samples. Sequencing input: CD8+ T cells from PBMCs.

The CDR3 loop is CASSLDGQGAYEQYF. CDR3 sequence (DNA): TGTGCCAGCAGCTTGGATGGACAGGGGGCATACGAGCAGTACTTC. V is TRBV11-2 and J is TRBJ2-7; 11 positions agree with TRBD1. The CDR3 extends over 15 amino acids. The V segment lost 3 bases and the J segment 4 bases; nucleotides outside the gene matches: 5. CDR1 and CDR2 from the germline V gene are SGHAT and FQNNGV.